A single sample gave rise to the 2 T cell receptor beta chains below, sequenced in a study of blood T cell repertoires in COVID-19 (dated by TCRdb to about 2020). The library was prepared using the immunoSEQ multiplex PCR assay. TCRdb carries this immuneACCESS record with in-frame sequences only. Its versions omit some clonotypes, under half of them owing to an unresolved V gene in the studies checked, with the rest unexplained. Across this sample there are about 210,000 clones, with 80% to 90% seen only once. 2.5% to 3.5% of the sample is in the top ten clones. The sample taken for sequencing was peripheral blood. These receptors were taken from a man between 45 and 60 years old with active or convalescent COVID-19.

The chain has TRBV9 and TRBJ2-3; 10 positions match TRBD2. The V gene's germline CDR1 is SGDLS and CDR2 YYNGEE. CDR3 length: 13 residues. The trim removed 5 bases at V and 4 bases at J, leaving 1 base unmatched. CDR3 residues: CASRGTSADTQYF. CDR3 DNA sequence: TGTGCCAGCAGAGGGACTAGCGCAGATACGCAGTATTTT.

The chain links TRBV4-1 to TRBJ1-1; D gene uncertain. Trimming took off 1 base at V and 4 bases at J, with 10 bases between the two ends. Germline values: CDR1 MGHRA, CDR2 YSYEKL. CDR3 length equals 14 residues. The CDR3 is CASSQVRVGTEAFF. In DNA form, the CDR3 reads TGCGCCAGCAGCCAAGTCCGGGTAGGCACTGAAGCTTTCTTT.